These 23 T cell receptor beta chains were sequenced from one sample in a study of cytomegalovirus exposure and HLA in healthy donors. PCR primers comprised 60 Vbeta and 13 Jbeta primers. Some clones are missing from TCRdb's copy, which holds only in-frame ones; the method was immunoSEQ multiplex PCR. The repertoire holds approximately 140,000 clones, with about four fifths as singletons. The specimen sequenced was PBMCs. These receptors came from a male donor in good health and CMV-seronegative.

The CDR3 region has the DNA TGTGCCAGCAGCCTGGGACTAGCAGGCGAGCAGTACTTC. Translation: CASSLGLAGEQYF. V and J are TRBV7-3 and TRBJ2-7; 9 nucleotides line up with TRBD2. This CDR3 comprises 13 residues. Losses at the gene ends were 5 bases for V and 6 bases for J; bases not matched to a gene: 5. The germline gives CDR1 SGHTA, CDR2 FQGTGA.

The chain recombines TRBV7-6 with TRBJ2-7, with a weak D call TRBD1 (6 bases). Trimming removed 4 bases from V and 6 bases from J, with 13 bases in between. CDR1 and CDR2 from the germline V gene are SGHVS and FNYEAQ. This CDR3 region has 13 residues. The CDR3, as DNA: TGTGCCAGCAGCTCCAACAGGGATGGCGAGCAGTACTTC. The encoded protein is CASSSNRDGEQYF.

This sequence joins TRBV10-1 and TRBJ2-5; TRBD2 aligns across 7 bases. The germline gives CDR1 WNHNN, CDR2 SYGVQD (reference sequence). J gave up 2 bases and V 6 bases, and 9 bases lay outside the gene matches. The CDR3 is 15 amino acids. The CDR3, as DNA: TGCGCCAGCAGCAAAACAAGCGGGGTGCAAGAGACCCAGTACTTC. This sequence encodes CASSKTSGVQETQYF.

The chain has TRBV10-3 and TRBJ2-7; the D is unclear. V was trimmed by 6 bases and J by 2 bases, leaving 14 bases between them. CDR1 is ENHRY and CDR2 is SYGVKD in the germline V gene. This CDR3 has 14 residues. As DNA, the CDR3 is TGTGCCATCAGGAACGGGTCTCACACCTACGAGCAGTACTTC. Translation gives CAIRNGSHTYEQYF.

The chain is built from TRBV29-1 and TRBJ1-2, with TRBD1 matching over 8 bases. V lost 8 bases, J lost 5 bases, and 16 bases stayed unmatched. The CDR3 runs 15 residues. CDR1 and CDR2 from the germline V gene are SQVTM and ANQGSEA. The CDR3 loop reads CSLDAVGQVAYGYTF. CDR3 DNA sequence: TGCAGCCTCGATGCGGTGGGACAGGTGGCATATGGCTACACCTTC.

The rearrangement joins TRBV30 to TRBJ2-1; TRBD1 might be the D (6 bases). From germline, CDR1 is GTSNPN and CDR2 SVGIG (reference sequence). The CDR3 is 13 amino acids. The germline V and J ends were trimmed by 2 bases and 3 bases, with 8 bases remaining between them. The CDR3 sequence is CAWSPQGYNEQFF. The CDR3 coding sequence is TGTGCCTGGAGTCCACAGGGCTACAATGAGCAGTTCTTC.

Here the CDR3 DNA reads TGTGCCAGCAGTGAATATTTCACCAAGCCGGGAAACACCATATATTTT. It yields the protein CASSEYFTKPGNTIYF. The chain links TRBV25-1 to TRBJ1-3; D remains ambiguous. The ends were cut back, 0 bases at V and 4 bases at J, with 13 bases in the middle. Germline assignment: CDR1 MGHDK and CDR2 SYGVNS. The CDR3 is 16 residues long.

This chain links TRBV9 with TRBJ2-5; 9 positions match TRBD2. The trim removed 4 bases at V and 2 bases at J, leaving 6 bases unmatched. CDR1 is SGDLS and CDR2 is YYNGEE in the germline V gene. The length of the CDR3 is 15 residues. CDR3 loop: CASSLGAGGQETQYF. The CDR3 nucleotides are TGTGCCAGCAGCTTAGGGGCGGGGGGGCAAGAGACCCAGTACTTC.

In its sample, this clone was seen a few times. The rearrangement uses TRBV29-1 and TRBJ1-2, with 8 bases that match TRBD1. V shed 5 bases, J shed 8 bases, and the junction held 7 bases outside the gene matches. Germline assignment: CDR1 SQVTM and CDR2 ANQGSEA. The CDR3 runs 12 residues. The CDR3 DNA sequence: TGCAGCGTTTCGGACAGGGAGGGGGGCTACACCTTC. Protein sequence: CSVSDREGGYTF.

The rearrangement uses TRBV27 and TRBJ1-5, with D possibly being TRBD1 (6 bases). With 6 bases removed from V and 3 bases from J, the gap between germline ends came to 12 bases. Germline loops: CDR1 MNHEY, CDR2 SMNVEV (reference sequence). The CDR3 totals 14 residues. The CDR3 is CASRQGVANQPQHF. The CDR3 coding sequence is TGTGCCAGCAGACAGGGAGTCGCCAATCAGCCCCAGCATTTT.

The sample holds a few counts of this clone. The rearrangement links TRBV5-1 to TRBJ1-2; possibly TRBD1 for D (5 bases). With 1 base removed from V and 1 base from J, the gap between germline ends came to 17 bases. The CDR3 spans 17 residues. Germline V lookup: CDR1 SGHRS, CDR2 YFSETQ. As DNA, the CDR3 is TGCGCCAGCAGCTTGAGGGTTGGGAGGGGAAGTAACTATGGCTACACCTTC. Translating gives CASSLRVGRGSNYGYTF.

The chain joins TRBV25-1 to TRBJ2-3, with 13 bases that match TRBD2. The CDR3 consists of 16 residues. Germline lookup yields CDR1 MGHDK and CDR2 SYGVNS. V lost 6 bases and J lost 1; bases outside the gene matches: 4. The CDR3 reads CASSRTSGSGTDTQYF. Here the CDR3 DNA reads TGTGCCAGCAGCCGGACTAGCGGGAGTGGCACAGATACGCAGTATTTT.

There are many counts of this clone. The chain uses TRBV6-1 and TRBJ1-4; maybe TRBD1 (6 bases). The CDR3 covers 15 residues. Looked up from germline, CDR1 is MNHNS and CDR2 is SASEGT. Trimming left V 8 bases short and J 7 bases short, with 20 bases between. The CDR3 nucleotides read TGTGCCAGCTCGGAAGGAGCAGGGGAAGTTGAAAAACTGTTTTTT. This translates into CASSEGAGEVEKLFF.

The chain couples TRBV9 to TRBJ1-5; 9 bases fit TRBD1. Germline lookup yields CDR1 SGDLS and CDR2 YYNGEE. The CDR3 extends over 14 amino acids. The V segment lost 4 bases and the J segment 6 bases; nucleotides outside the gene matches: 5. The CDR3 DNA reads TGTGCCAGCAGCCAGGGACAGGGTGGTCAGCCCCAGCATTTT. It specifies CASSQGQGGQPQHF.

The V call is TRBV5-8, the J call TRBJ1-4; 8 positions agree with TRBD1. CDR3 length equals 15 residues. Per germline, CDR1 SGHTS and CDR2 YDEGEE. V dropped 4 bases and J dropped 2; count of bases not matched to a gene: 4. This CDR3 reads CASSQGAMTNEKLFF. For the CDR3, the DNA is TGTGCCAGCAGCCAGGGGGCCATGACTAATGAAAAACTGTTTTTT.

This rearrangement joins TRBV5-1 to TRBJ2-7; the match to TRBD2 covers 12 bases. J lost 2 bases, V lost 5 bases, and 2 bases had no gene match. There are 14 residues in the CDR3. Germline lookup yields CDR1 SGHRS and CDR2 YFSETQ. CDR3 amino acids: CASRLAGGPYEQYF. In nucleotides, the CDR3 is TGCGCCAGCAGACTAGCGGGAGGCCCCTACGAGCAGTACTTC.

The CDR3 is CASSLVKDRIISGANVLTF. The DNA of the CDR3 is TGTGCCAGCAGCTTAGTTAAAGACAGAATCATCTCTGGGGCCAACGTCCTGACTTTC. The J gene is TRBJ2-6, the V gene TRBV5-6; possible D gene TRBD1, 5 bases. CDR3 length: 19 amino acids. V was trimmed by 2 bases and J by 0 bases, leaving 18 bases between them. Germline V gives CDR1 SGHDT, CDR2 YYEEEE.

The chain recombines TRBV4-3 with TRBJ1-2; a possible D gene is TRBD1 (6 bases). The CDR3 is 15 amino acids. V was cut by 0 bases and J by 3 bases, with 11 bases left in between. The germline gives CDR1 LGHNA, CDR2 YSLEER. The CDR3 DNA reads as TGCGCCAGCAGCCAAGATACAGGGAGGGACTATGGCTACACCTTC. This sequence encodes CASSQDTGRDYGYTF.

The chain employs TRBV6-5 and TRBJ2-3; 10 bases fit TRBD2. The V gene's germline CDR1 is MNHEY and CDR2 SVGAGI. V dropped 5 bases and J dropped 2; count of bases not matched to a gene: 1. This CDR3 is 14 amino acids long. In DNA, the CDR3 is TGTGCCAGCAGTAGCGGGGGGGCCACAGATACGCAGTATTTT. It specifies CASSSGGATDTQYF.

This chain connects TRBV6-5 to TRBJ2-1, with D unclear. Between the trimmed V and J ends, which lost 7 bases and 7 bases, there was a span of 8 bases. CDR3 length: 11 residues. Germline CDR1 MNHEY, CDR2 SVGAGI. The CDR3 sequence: CASTFGNEQFF. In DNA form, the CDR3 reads TGTGCCAGCACCTTCGGGAATGAGCAGTTCTTC.

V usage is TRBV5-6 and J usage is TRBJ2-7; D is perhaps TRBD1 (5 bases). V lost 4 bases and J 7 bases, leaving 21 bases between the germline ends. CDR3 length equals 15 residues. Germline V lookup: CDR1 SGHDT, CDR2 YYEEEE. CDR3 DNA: TGTGCCAGCAGCGCTTCCCCCCAGGGTTCGCGTGAGCAGTACTTC. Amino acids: CASSASPQGSREQYF.

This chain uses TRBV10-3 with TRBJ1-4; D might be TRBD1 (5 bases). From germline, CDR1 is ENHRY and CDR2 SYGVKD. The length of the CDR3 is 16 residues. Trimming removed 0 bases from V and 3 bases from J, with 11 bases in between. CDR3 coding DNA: TGTGCCATCAGTGAGTCGATAGGGGAGGCTAATGAAAAACTGTTTTTT. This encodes CAISESIGEANEKLFF.

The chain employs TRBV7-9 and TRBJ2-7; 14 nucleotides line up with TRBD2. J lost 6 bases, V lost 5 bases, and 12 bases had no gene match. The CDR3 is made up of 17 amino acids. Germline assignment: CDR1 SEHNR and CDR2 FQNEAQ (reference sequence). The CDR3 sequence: CASSLQTSGRVPGEQYF. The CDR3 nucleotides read TGTGCCAGCAGCCTCCAGACTAGCGGGAGGGTCCCGGGCGAGCAGTACTTC.